This TCR beta chain is from a study of cytomegalovirus exposure and HLA in healthy donors. 60 Vbeta and 13 Jbeta primers were used in PCR. TCRdb's table, derived via immunoSEQ multiplex PCR, lists solely in-frame clones and lacks some. The sample includes tens of thousands of clones, 85% to 90% of them seen just once. V was cut by 3 bases and J by 7 bases, with 31 bases left in between. CDR1 and CDR2 (germline): LNHDA, SQIVND (reference sequence). The CDR3 runs to 19 residues. Findings and caveats of the study: Serostatus for CMV was the only available immune exposure information.

As concerns this clone: Its antigen is not known.

The sequencing sample was made of PBMCs. This TCR came from a man aged 18 to 29 in good health and CMV-seronegative. The chain combines TRBV19 with TRBJ2-7, with a weak D call TRBD2 (6 bases). This CDR3 reads CASSMRFVAVASDALEQYF. The CDR3 DNA sequence: TGTGCCAGTAGTATGAGGTTCGTAGCGGTCGCTTCTGACGCCCTTGAGCAGTACTTC.